These T cell receptor beta chains were read from a single sample in a study of blood T cells in healthy people across ages. TCRdb used MiXCR to reprocess the 5' RACE reads, holding one entry per CDR3 protein. The data hold about 680,000 distinct CDR3 sequences, with around 45% observed a single time. Sequencing was done on a sample of blood. The receptors come from a woman aged 60-75 years in good health. CDR3s leave out the opening cysteine and the closing phenylalanine or tryptophan. The order of the fields is V gene, CDR3 protein.

V: TRBV29-1
CDR3: SAEGLAGHNEQF

V: TRBV9
CDR3: ASSVGQGVEQY

V: TRBV18
CDR3: ASSPGTGVDTEAF

V: TRBV9
CDR3: ASSVEGRVDYGYT

V: TRBV6-4
CDR3: ASSEDGGETQY

V: TRBV3-1
CDR3: ASSLRLAGNKETQY

V: TRBV5-1
CDR3: ASSPGNTGFYEQY

V: TRBV29-1
CDR3: SVVEQGFRDEQY

V: TRBV6-2/TRBV6-3
CDR3: ASSYRSYNEQY

V: TRBV29-1
CDR3: SVSPRGGLEYGYT

V: TRBV4-1
CDR3: ASSQEGQGNFNEQF

V: TRBV14
CDR3: ASSSRTSGMSSYNEQF

V: TRBV28
CDR3: ASSMQQPQH

V: TRBV5-1
CDR3: ASSFTSGSFNYEQY

V: TRBV5-5
CDR3: ASSLYQGITYEQY

V: TRBV10-3
CDR3: AISPHSGRAKEQY

V: TRBV7-8
CDR3: ASSHGQGKYGYT

V: TRBV4-2
CDR3: ASSQWLSGSGANVLT

V: TRBV20-1
CDR3: SAHRGGTDTQY

V: TRBV29-1
CDR3: SVARTVGYT

V: TRBV6-1
CDR3: ASSGNPDREGTEAF

V: TRBV20-1
CDR3: SAGQGNSNQPQH

V: TRBV20-1
CDR3: SAREPGTAGTQY

V: TRBV27
CDR3: ASHPLAYLADTQY

V: TRBV5-1
CDR3: ASSNSGNGEQY

V: TRBV20-1
CDR3: SALDRSSCNEQF

V: TRBV4-3
CDR3: ASSYRGQF

V: TRBV10-3
CDR3: AISESTSYT

V: TRBV10-3
CDR3: AISTDGSYEQY

V: TRBV7-2
CDR3: ASSTLRDIDEQF

V: TRBV15
CDR3: ATSREVTGHEAF

V: TRBV15
CDR3: ATSRTSEPYEQY

V: TRBV28
CDR3: ASRVGGRKGNEQF

V: TRBV18
CDR3: ASSPDGLVLTDTQY

V: TRBV9
CDR3: ASSVFDWLSSYNEQF

V: TRBV27
CDR3: ASSLHNHPEQY

V: TRBV29-1
CDR3: SVGSGLNTGEPF

V: TRBV24-1
CDR3: ATSDSNREVNEQF

V: TRBV7-8
CDR3: ASSLLGGRATDTQY

V: TRBV7-2
CDR3: ASRRLGQAYEQY